This TCR beta chain was captured by sequencing in a study of T cells in Graves' hyperthyroidism and ophthalmopathy. General study points: Median prediction lead before ophthalmopathy onset was roughly 6 months with the model.

RNA transcripts provided the source from which TCR beta CDR3 regions were amplified. HTBI primers were the set used in a first-round RT-PCR of the TCR CDR3. TCRdb reprocessed the multiplex PCR reads with MiXCR, giving one entry per CDR3 protein. The sample has 250,000 to 350,000 distinct CDR3 sequences, roughly 22% seen once. Patients were excluded for uncontrolled infection, other autoimmune disease, pregnancy or lactation. This sample holds PBMCs from approximately 9 ml fresh peripheral blood. The CDR3 spans 16 residues. Trimming took 2 bases from V and 3 from J, leaving 16 bases between them. This clonotype appeared a single time. Its specificity is not known.

The sequence derives from a man in his thirties or forties with Graves' ophthalmopathy. Sequences were obtained from blood. J is TRBJ1-1 and V is TRBV12-3 or TRBV12-4, with a possible D match to TRBD1 (5 bases). The CDR3 nucleotides read TGTGCCAGCAGTTTAACGTTAGGGGCTGTGGACACTGAAGCTTTCTTT. Protein sequence: CASSLTLGAVDTEAFF.